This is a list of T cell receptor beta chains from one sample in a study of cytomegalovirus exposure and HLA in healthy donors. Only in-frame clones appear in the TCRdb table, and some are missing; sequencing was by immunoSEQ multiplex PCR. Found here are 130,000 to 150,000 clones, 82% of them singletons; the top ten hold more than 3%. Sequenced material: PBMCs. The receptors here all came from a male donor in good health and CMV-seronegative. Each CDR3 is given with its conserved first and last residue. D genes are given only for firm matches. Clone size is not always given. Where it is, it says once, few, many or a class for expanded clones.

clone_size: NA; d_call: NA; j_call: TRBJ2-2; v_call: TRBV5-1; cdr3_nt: TGCGCCAGCAGCCCAGGACAGCAAGCGCTCACCGGGGAGCTGTTTTTT; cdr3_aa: CASSPGQQALTGELFF
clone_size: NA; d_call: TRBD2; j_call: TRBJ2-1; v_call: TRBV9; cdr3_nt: TGTGCCAGCAGCGGAGAGGGACTAGCGGGAAGGGATGAGCAGTTCTTC; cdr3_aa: CASSGEGLAGRDEQFF
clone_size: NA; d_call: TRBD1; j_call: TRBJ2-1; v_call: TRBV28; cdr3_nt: TGTGCCAGCAGTTCCGGGACAGGGAGTCCCAATGAGCAGTTCTTC; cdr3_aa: CASSSGTGSPNEQFF
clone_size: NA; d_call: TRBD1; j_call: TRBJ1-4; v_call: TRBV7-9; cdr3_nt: TGTGCCAGCAGCTTGCGACAGGGACCTTGGGAAAAACTGTTTTTT; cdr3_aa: CASSLRQGPWEKLFF
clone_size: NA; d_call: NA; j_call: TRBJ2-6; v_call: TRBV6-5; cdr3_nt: TGTGCCAGCATGCCATCTTGGCCTGGGGCCAACGTCCTGACTTTC; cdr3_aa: CASMPSWPGANVLTF
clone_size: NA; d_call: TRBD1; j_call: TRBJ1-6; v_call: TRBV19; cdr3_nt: TGTGCCAGTAGTGGACAGGGGGAGTATTCACCCCTCCACTTT; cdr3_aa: CASSGQGEYSPLHF
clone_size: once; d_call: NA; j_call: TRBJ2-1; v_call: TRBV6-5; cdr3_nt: TGTGCCAGCAGTTACTCGATCGGGACTCCCAACCTGTTCTTC; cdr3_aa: CASSYSIGTPNLFF
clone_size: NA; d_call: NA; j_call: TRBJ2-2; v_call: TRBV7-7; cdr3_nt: TGTGCTAGCAGCTTAGTTGCAGGCAACACCGGGGAGCTGTTTTTT; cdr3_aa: CASSLVAGNTGELFF
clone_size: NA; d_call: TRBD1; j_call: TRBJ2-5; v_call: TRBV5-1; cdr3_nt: TGCGCCAGCAGCTTCCTCTTCTCGGACAGGGTGGAGACCCAGTACTTC; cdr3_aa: CASSFLFSDRVETQYF
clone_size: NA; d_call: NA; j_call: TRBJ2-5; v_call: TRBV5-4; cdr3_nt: TGTGCCAGCAGCACGTGGACAGTTAAAGAGACCCAGTACTTC; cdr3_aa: CASSTWTVKETQYF
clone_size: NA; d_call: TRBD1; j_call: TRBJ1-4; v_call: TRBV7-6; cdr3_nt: TGTGCCAGCAGCTCGGGACAGGGGACTAATGAAAAACTGTTTTTT; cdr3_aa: CASSSGQGTNEKLFF
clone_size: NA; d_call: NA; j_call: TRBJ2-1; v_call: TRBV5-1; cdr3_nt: TGCGCCAGCAGGCGGCTGACAGGACGGAATGAGCAGTTCTTC; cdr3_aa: CASRRLTGRNEQFF
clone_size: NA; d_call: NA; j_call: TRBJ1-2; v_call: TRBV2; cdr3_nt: TGTGCCAGCAGTGAAATAGGTGGAGGGGATGGCTACACCTTC; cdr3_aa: CASSEIGGGDGYTF
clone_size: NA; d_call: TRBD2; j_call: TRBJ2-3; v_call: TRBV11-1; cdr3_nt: TGTGCCAGCAGCCTCCTAGCGGTTCCAGATACGCAGTATTTT; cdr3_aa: CASSLLAVPDTQYF
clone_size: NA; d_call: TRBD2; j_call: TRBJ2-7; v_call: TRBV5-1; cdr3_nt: TGCGCCAGCAGCTTGGAACTAGCGGGTTTGTACGAGCAGTACTTC; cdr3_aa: CASSLELAGLYEQYF
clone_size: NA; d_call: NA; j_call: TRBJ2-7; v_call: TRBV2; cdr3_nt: TGTGCCAGCAGTTTCCTTACTAGTTCTCGTGAGCAGTACTTC; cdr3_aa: CASSFLTSSREQYF
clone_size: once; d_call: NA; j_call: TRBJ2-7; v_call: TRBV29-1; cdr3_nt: TGCAGCGTTGAAGAGGGAGGCCGCTCCTACGAGCAGTACTTC; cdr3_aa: CSVEEGGRSYEQYF
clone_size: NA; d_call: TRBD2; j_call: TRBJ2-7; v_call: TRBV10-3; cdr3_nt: TGTGCCATCAGCGGCGGGGGGACGGTTATTTCCTACGAGCAGTACTTC; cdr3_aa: CAISGGGTVISYEQYF
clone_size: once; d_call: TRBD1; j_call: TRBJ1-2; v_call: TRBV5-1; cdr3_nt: TGCGCCAGCAGCTTAGGACAGGGTGAGCCTAACTATGGCTACACCTTC; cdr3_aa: CASSLGQGEPNYGYTF
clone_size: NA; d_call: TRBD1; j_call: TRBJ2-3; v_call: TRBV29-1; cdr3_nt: TGCAGCGTCGGACAGGCTAGCACAGATACGCAGTATTTT; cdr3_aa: CSVGQASTDTQYF
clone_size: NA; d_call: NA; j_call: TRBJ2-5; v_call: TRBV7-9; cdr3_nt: TGTGCCAGCAGCTCGGTTTTGGGGGGCCAAGAGACCCAGTACTTC; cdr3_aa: CASSSVLGGQETQYF
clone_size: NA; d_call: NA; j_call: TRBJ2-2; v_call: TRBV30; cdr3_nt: TGTGCCTGGAGTGTAGAGACAGCTAACACCGGGGAGCTGTTTTTT; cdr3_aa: CAWSVETANTGELFF
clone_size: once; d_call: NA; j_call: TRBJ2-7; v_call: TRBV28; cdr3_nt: TGTGCCAGCAGCAGATTATTCTACGAGCAGTACTTC; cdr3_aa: CASSRLFYEQYF
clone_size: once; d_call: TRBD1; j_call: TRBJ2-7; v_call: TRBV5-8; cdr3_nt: TGTGCCAGCAGCACCAGGGGGCTCGTCGAGCAGTACTTC; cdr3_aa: CASSTRGLVEQYF
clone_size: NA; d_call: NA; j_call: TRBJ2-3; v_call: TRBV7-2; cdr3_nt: TGTGCCAGCAGCTTAATTAATGTCTGGGCCGATACGCAGTATTTT; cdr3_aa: CASSLINVWADTQYF
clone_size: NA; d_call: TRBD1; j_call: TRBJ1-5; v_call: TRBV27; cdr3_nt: TGTGCCAGCAGTTTTAGGGGGGACAGGCAACCTAATCAGCCCCAGCATTTT; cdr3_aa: CASSFRGDRQPNQPQHF
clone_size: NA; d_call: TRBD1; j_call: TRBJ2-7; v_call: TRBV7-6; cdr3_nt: TGTGCCAGCAGCTTAAACCGGGACAGGTCCTACGAGCAGTACTTC; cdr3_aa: CASSLNRDRSYEQYF
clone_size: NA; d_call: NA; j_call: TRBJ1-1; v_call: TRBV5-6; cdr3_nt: TGTGCCAGCAGCCTACCCCAGGGGAAGGTTTTCTTT; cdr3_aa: CASSLPQGKVFF
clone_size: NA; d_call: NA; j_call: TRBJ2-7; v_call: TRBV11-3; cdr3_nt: TGTGCCAGCAGCCCCTATTACGAGCAGTACTTC; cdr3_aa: CASSPYYEQYF
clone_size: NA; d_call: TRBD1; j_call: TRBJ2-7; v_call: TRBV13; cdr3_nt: TGTGCCAGCAGCTATCAGCGGACAGGGGGCATCTTCTCCTACGAGCAGTACTTC; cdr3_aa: CASSYQRTGGIFSYEQYF
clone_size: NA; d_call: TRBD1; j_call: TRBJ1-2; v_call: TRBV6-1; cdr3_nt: TGTGCCAGCAGTCCTGGGCAGGGGGCGAACTATGGCTACACCTTC; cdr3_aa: CASSPGQGANYGYTF
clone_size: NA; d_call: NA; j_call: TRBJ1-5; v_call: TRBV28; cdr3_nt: TGTGCCAGCCTGACAGAAAATCAGCCCCAGCATTTT; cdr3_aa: CASLTENQPQHF
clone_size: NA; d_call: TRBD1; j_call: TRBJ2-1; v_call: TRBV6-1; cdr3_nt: TGTGCCAGCAGTGGATCGGGACAGGGGGCGCCGGATGAGCAGTTCTTC; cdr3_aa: CASSGSGQGAPDEQFF
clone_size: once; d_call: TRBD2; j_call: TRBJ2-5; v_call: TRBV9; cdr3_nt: TGTGCCAGCAGCGTAGGTCAGCGGGAGTTAGGGGAGACCCAGTACTTC; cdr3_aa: CASSVGQRELGETQYF
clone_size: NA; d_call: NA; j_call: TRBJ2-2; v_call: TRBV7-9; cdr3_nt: TGTGCCAGCAGCTTTGGTGTAACAGTCAACTCGAACACCGGGGAGCTGTTTTTT; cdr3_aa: CASSFGVTVNSNTGELFF
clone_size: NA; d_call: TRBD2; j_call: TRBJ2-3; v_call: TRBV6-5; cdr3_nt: TGTGCCAGCAGTTACTCATGGGGCGGGAGCGCAGATACGCAGTATTTT; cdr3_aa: CASSYSWGGSADTQYF
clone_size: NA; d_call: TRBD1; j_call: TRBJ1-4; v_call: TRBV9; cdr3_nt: TGTGCCAGCAGCTCTAGCGGACAGGGGGCGGAAAAACTGTTTTTT; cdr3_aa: CASSSSGQGAEKLFF
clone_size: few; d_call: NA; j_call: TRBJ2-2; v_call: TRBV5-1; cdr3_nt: TGCGCCAGCAGCTTTTCCGGGATAAACACCGGGGAGCTGTTTTTT; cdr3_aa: CASSFSGINTGELFF
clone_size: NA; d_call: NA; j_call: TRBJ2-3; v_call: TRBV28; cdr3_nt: TGTGCCAGCAGTTTTCCAGGGGCAGGGGCCACAGATACGCAGTATTTT; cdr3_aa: CASSFPGAGATDTQYF
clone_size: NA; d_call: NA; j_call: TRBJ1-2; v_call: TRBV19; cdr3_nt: TGTGCCAGCTCCGGCGGCTTCTCTCCCTCTGGCTACACCTTC; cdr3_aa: CASSGGFSPSGYTF
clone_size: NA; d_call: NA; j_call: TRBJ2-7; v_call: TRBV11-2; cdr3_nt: TGTGCCAGCAGCTTAGGTCACGGAGACTACGAGCAGTACTTC; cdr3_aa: CASSLGHGDYEQYF
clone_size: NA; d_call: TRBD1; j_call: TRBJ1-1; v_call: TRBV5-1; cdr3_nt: TGCGCCAGCAGCGAGGGACAGGGGGCAAGGAACACTGAAGCTTTCTTT; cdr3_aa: CASSEGQGARNTEAFF
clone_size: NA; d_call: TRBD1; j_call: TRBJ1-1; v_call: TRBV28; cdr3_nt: TGTGCCAGCAGTTCACAGGGGTTCGAAGCTTTCTTT; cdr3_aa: CASSSQGFEAFF
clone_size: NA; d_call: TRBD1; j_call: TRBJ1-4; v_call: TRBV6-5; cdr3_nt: TGTGCCAGCAGACGGGGACAGGGGAGTGAAAAACTGTTTTTT; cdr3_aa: CASRRGQGSEKLFF
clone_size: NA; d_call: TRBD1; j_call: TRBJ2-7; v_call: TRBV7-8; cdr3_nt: TGTGCCAGCAGCTTAGAGGTGGACAGGGGTTACGAGCAGTACTTC; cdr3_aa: CASSLEVDRGYEQYF
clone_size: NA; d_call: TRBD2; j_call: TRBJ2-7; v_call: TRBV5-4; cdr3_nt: TGTGCCAGCAGCGTCGCACTAGCGGGAGCTCACGAGCAGTACTTC; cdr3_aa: CASSVALAGAHEQYF
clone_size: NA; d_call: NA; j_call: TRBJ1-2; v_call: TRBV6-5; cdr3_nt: TGTGCCAGCAGTTTAGGACAGAGGGGTGATGGCTACACCTTC; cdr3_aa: CASSLGQRGDGYTF
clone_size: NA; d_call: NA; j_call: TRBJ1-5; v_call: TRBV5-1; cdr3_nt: TGCGCCAGCAGCTTAACAGGGTTGAGTCAGCCCCAGCATTTT; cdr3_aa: CASSLTGLSQPQHF
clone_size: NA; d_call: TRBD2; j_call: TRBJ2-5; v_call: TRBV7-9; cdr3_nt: TGTGCCAGCAGCCCCCCCTGGGGGGGAGAGACCCAGTACTTC; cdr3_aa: CASSPPWGGETQYF
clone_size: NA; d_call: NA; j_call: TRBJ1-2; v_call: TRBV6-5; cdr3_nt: TGTGCCAGCAGTTACTCTGACAGGCCCTATGGCTACACCTTC; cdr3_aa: CASSYSDRPYGYTF
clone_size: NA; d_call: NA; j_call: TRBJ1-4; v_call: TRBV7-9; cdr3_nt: TGTGCCAGCAGCCCCCACGGTGAAAAACTGTTTTTT; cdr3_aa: CASSPHGEKLFF
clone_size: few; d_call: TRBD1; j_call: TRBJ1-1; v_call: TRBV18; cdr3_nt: TGTGCCAGCTCACCGACAGGGGACACTGAAGCTTTCTTT; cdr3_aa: CASSPTGDTEAFF
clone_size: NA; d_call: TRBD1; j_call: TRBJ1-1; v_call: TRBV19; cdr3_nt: TGTGCCAGTAGAGTACAGGGGACAGGATCCTTAAGCGGGACTGAAGCTTTCTTT; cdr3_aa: CASRVQGTGSLSGTEAFF
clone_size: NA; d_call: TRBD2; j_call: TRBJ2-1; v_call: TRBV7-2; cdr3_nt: TGTGCCAGCAGCTTAGTAGCGGGAGGGGGTGAGCAGTTCTTC; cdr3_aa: CASSLVAGGGEQFF